This paragraph reports one T cell receptor (beta chain). This record belongs to a study of blood T cell repertoires in COVID-19. Study-wide background: Sources were T cells, B-cell-depleted T cells, or PBMCs; the material itself was cDNA or gDNA.

V lost 4 bases, J lost 8 bases, and 8 bases stayed unmatched. This CDR3 spans 15 amino acids. Germline V CDR1 and CDR2: MNHEY, SMNVEV (reference sequence). Sequencing used immunoSEQ multiplex PCR; TCRdb keeps in-frame clones, though not all of them. In the table there are fewer than 250,000 clones, about 86% of which are singletons. Participants had their cohort set by participant-reported clinical history. J is TRBJ1-6 and V is TRBV27, with 7 bases fitting TRBD1. Input material: PBMCs or T cells enriched from blood (not recorded which). The sequence derives from a woman aged 40 to 50 with acute COVID-19. CDR3 DNA sequence: TGTGCCAGCAGTTACAGACAGGGAAGCTATTCACCCCTCCACTTT. This translates into CASSYRQGSYSPLHF.